This is a list of T cell receptor beta chains from one sample in a study of shared clonotypes between healthy human individuals. Measured with immunoSEQ multiplex PCR; TCRdb has only the in-frame clones, and not every one. The table has under 2,000,000 clones, approximately 94% seen once. Sequencing was done on a sample of naive CD8+ T cells sorted from blood. Receptors originate from a man aged 18 to 30 in good health. Both conserved end residues are part of each CDR3. The D gene is left open where the match is weak. Size is omitted from some rows. Given values are once, few, many or a class for expanded clones.

abundance: -; d_gene: -; v_gene: TRBV6-1; j_gene: TRBJ2-2; CDR3aa: CASSLDSAGELFF; CDR3nt: TGTGCCAGCAGTCTTGACAGTGCCGGGGAGCTGTTTTTT
abundance: -; d_gene: -; v_gene: TRBV15; j_gene: TRBJ2-7; CDR3aa: CATRSGEGAEQYF; CDR3nt: TGTGCCACCAGAAGCGGGGAGGGGGCCGAGCAGTACTTC
abundance: -; d_gene: TRBD1; v_gene: TRBV7-6; j_gene: TRBJ2-7; CDR3aa: CASSTRQGYEQYF; CDR3nt: TGTGCCAGCAGCACCCGACAGGGATACGAGCAGTACTTC
abundance: once; d_gene: -; v_gene: TRBV21-1; j_gene: TRBJ2-4; CDR3aa: CASSKSRGPPAKNIQYF; CDR3nt: TGTGCCAGCAGCAAATCCAGGGGTCCCCCCGCCAAAAACATTCAGTACTTC
abundance: -; d_gene: -; v_gene: TRBV9; j_gene: TRBJ2-7; CDR3aa: CASSVGSGPAYEQYF; CDR3nt: TGTGCCAGCAGCGTAGGGTCAGGCCCCGCCTACGAGCAGTACTTC
abundance: once; d_gene: TRBD1; v_gene: TRBV27; j_gene: TRBJ2-7; CDR3aa: CASSSPPGQGKYEQYF; CDR3nt: TGTGCCAGCAGTTCTCCCCCGGGACAGGGGAAATACGAGCAGTACTTC
abundance: once; d_gene: TRBD2; v_gene: TRBV7-2; j_gene: TRBJ2-1; CDR3aa: CASSITSGGDNEQFF; CDR3nt: TGTGCCAGCAGCATAACTAGCGGGGGGGACAATGAGCAGTTCTTC
abundance: -; d_gene: -; v_gene: TRBV5-4; j_gene: TRBJ2-3; CDR3aa: CASRAWGAGTDTQYF; CDR3nt: TGTGCCAGCCGAGCATGGGGGGCCGGCACAGATACGCAGTATTTT
abundance: -; d_gene: -; v_gene: TRBV15; j_gene: TRBJ1-5; CDR3aa: CATSRESNQPQHF; CDR3nt: TGTGCCACCAGCAGAGAGAGCAATCAGCCCCAGCATTTT
abundance: -; d_gene: -; v_gene: TRBV7-9; j_gene: TRBJ2-1; CDR3aa: CASSFSEGRNEQFF; CDR3nt: TGTGCCAGCAGCTTTTCGGAAGGGAGAAATGAGCAGTTCTTC
abundance: -; d_gene: -; v_gene: TRBV5-1; j_gene: TRBJ2-1; CDR3aa: CASSLSGPYNEQFF; CDR3nt: TGCGCCAGCAGCTTATCGGGACCCTACAATGAGCAGTTCTTC
abundance: -; d_gene: -; v_gene: TRBV6-5; j_gene: TRBJ1-4; CDR3aa: CASGPTLGVREKLFF; CDR3nt: TGTGCCAGCGGACCTACACTTGGGGTCCGGGAAAAACTGTTTTTT
abundance: -; d_gene: -; v_gene: TRBV2; j_gene: TRBJ2-5; CDR3aa: CASSGTYEETQYF; CDR3nt: TGTGCCAGCAGTGGCACTTATGAGGAGACCCAGTACTTC
abundance: -; d_gene: -; v_gene: TRBV4-1; j_gene: TRBJ1-3; CDR3aa: CASSQVRGREGNTIYF; CDR3nt: TGCGCCAGCAGCCAAGTCCGAGGCAGGGAAGGAAACACCATATATTTT
abundance: -; d_gene: -; v_gene: TRBV4-1; j_gene: TRBJ1-2; CDR3aa: CASSQDLTSNYGYTF; CDR3nt: TGCGCCAGCAGCCAAGATCTGACATCTAACTATGGCTACACCTTC
abundance: -; d_gene: -; v_gene: TRBV2; j_gene: TRBJ1-2; CDR3aa: CASSERGAPGYTF; CDR3nt: TGTGCCAGCAGTGAAAGGGGTGCTCCTGGCTACACCTTC
abundance: -; d_gene: TRBD1; v_gene: TRBV6-5; j_gene: TRBJ1-6; CDR3aa: CASSYSPGGGQSPLHF; CDR3nt: TGTGCCAGCAGTTACTCTCCAGGGGGGGGTCAGTCACCCCTCCACTTT
abundance: few; d_gene: -; v_gene: TRBV13; j_gene: TRBJ2-2; CDR3aa: CASSPPNTGELFF; CDR3nt: TGTGCCAGCAGCCCTCCAAACACCGGGGAGCTGTTTTTT
abundance: -; d_gene: -; v_gene: TRBV7-9; j_gene: TRBJ1-2; CDR3aa: CASSSLAGYYGYTF; CDR3nt: TGTGCCAGCAGCTCCCTTGCAGGATACTATGGCTACACCTTC
abundance: -; d_gene: TRBD1; v_gene: TRBV11-2; j_gene: TRBJ2-7; CDR3aa: CASRATGGWYEQYF; CDR3nt: TGTGCCAGCAGGGCTACAGGGGGCTGGTACGAGCAGTACTTC
abundance: -; d_gene: -; v_gene: TRBV2; j_gene: TRBJ2-3; CDR3aa: CASSEAILESSTDTQYF; CDR3nt: TGTGCCAGCAGTGAAGCCATTCTAGAGTCTAGCACAGATACGCAGTATTTT
abundance: once; d_gene: TRBD2; v_gene: TRBV4-1; j_gene: TRBJ2-3; CDR3aa: CASSQVGTSGGSSTDTQYF; CDR3nt: TGCGCCAGCAGCCAAGTCGGGACTAGCGGGGGTTCTAGCACAGATACGCAGTATTTT
abundance: -; d_gene: -; v_gene: TRBV7-9; j_gene: TRBJ2-1; CDR3aa: CASSLYQGMGSEQFF; CDR3nt: TGTGCCAGCAGCCTTTATCAGGGGATGGGGTCTGAGCAGTTCTTC
abundance: -; d_gene: -; v_gene: TRBV7-9; j_gene: TRBJ2-2; CDR3aa: CASSFGAQGKGTGELFF; CDR3nt: TGTGCCAGCAGCTTCGGAGCCCAGGGAAAAGGAACCGGGGAGCTGTTTTTT
abundance: once; d_gene: TRBD1; v_gene: TRBV19; j_gene: TRBJ2-7; CDR3aa: CASSSGQGMEQYF; CDR3nt: TGTGCCAGTAGTTCGGGACAGGGGATGGAGCAGTACTTC
abundance: -; d_gene: TRBD1; v_gene: TRBV2; j_gene: TRBJ2-7; CDR3aa: CASSVTGARYEQYF; CDR3nt: TGTGCCAGCAGCGTGACAGGGGCCCGGTACGAGCAGTACTTC
abundance: -; d_gene: -; v_gene: TRBV5-4; j_gene: TRBJ1-3; CDR3aa: CASSYALGGNTIYF; CDR3nt: TGTGCCAGCAGCTACGCCCTCGGGGGAAACACCATATATTTT
abundance: -; d_gene: TRBD1; v_gene: TRBV27; j_gene: TRBJ2-7; CDR3aa: CASSHQRDRGYEQYF; CDR3nt: TGTGCCAGCAGTCACCAACGGGACAGGGGTTACGAGCAGTACTTC
abundance: -; d_gene: -; v_gene: TRBV7-6; j_gene: TRBJ2-7; CDR3aa: CASSPRTEEIYEQYF; CDR3nt: TGTGCCAGCAGCCCCCGGACAGAAGAAATATACGAGCAGTACTTC
abundance: -; d_gene: TRBD2; v_gene: TRBV5-6; j_gene: TRBJ2-7; CDR3aa: CASSPTSGSEQYF; CDR3nt: TGTGCCAGCAGTCCGACTAGCGGGAGCGAGCAGTACTTC
abundance: -; d_gene: TRBD1; v_gene: TRBV27; j_gene: TRBJ1-5; CDR3aa: CASRTVGQGNQPQHF; CDR3nt: TGTGCCAGCAGAACCGTCGGACAGGGCAATCAGCCCCAGCATTTT
abundance: -; d_gene: TRBD1; v_gene: TRBV19; j_gene: TRBJ2-7; CDR3aa: CASSMDRDTYEQYF; CDR3nt: TGTGCCAGTAGTATGGACAGGGACACCTACGAGCAGTACTTC
abundance: -; d_gene: -; v_gene: TRBV7-9; j_gene: TRBJ2-1; CDR3aa: CASARGHKEQFF; CDR3nt: TGTGCCAGCGCCAGGGGTCACAAAGAGCAGTTCTTC
abundance: -; d_gene: -; v_gene: TRBV27; j_gene: TRBJ2-1; CDR3aa: CASSLRSSYNEQFF; CDR3nt: TGTGCCAGCAGTTTAAGGAGCTCCTACAATGAGCAGTTCTTC
abundance: -; d_gene: -; v_gene: TRBV27; j_gene: TRBJ1-2; CDR3aa: CASSFSRGDGYTF; CDR3nt: TGTGCCAGCAGTTTCTCAAGGGGGGATGGCTACACCTTC
abundance: -; d_gene: -; v_gene: TRBV25-1; j_gene: TRBJ2-7; CDR3aa: CASIGGPYEQYF; CDR3nt: TGTGCCAGCATTGGCGGTCCCTACGAGCAGTACTTC
abundance: -; d_gene: -; v_gene: TRBV27; j_gene: TRBJ2-1; CDR3aa: CASSLIGARDYNEQFF; CDR3nt: TGTGCCAGCAGTTTAATAGGGGCCCGGGACTACAATGAGCAGTTCTTC
abundance: -; d_gene: -; v_gene: TRBV6-4; j_gene: TRBJ2-2; CDR3aa: CASRRRVDTGELFF; CDR3nt: TGTGCCAGCAGGCGGCGGGTGGACACCGGGGAGCTGTTTTTT
abundance: -; d_gene: TRBD1; v_gene: TRBV28; j_gene: TRBJ2-7; CDR3aa: CAGAETGTYEQYF; CDR3nt: TGTGCCGGTGCCGAGACAGGGACCTACGAGCAGTACTTC
abundance: -; d_gene: -; v_gene: TRBV28; j_gene: TRBJ2-5; CDR3aa: CASSLGGIGETQYF; CDR3nt: TGTGCCAGCAGTTTAGGGGGGATAGGAGAGACCCAGTACTTC
abundance: -; d_gene: TRBD1; v_gene: TRBV27; j_gene: TRBJ2-7; CDR3aa: CASSFTGGMMYEQYF; CDR3nt: TGTGCCAGCAGTTTCACAGGGGGCATGATGTACGAGCAGTACTTC
abundance: -; d_gene: -; v_gene: TRBV6-1; j_gene: TRBJ1-1; CDR3aa: CASSEQTAPTEAFF; CDR3nt: TGTGCCAGCAGTGAACAGACGGCCCCAACTGAAGCTTTCTTT
abundance: -; d_gene: -; v_gene: TRBV27; j_gene: TRBJ2-7; CDR3aa: CASSPGLHLYEQYF; CDR3nt: TGTGCCAGCAGTCCGGGACTCCACCTCTACGAGCAGTACTTC
abundance: -; d_gene: -; v_gene: TRBV7-6; j_gene: TRBJ2-3; CDR3aa: CASSLYDTDTQYF; CDR3nt: TGTGCCAGCAGCTTATACGATACAGATACGCAGTATTTT
abundance: -; d_gene: -; v_gene: TRBV30; j_gene: TRBJ1-6; CDR3aa: CAWSDVSMVSPLHF; CDR3nt: TGTGCCTGGAGTGATGTATCGATGGTCTCACCCCTCCACTTT
abundance: -; d_gene: TRBD2; v_gene: TRBV5-4; j_gene: TRBJ2-3; CDR3aa: CASRAAGGGLTDTQYF; CDR3nt: TGTGCCAGCAGGGCCGCGGGAGGGGGGCTCACAGATACGCAGTATTTT
abundance: -; d_gene: -; v_gene: TRBV4-1; j_gene: TRBJ2-7; CDR3aa: CASSQEWVPYEQYF; CDR3nt: TGCGCCAGCAGCCAAGAGTGGGTGCCCTACGAGCAGTACTTC
abundance: -; d_gene: -; v_gene: TRBV27; j_gene: TRBJ1-1; CDR3aa: CASSEAGPNTEAFF; CDR3nt: TGTGCCAGCAGCGAAGCAGGCCCCAACACTGAAGCTTTCTTT
abundance: once; d_gene: -; v_gene: TRBV6-5; j_gene: TRBJ2-1; CDR3aa: CASSYVGSDEQFF; CDR3nt: TGTGCCAGCAGTTACGTAGGGAGCGATGAGCAGTTCTTC
abundance: -; d_gene: TRBD1; v_gene: TRBV4-1; j_gene: TRBJ1-2; CDR3aa: CASSQEDRSYGYTF; CDR3nt: TGCGCCAGCAGCCAAGAGGACAGGTCCTATGGCTACACCTTC